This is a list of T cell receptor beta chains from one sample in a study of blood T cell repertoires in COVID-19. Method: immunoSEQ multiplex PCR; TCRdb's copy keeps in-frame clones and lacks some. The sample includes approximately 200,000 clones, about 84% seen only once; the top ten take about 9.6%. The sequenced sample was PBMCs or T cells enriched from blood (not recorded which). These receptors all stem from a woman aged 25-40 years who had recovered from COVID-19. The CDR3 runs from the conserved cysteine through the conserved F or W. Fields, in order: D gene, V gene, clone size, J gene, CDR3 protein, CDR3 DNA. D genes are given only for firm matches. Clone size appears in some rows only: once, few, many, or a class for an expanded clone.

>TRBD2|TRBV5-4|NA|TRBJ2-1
CASSPPGLADPSREQFF
TGTGCCAGCAGCCCGCCGGGACTAGCGGATCCTAGTCGGGAGCAGTTCTTC
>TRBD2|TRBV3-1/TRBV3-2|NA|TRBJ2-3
CASSFIRAGGGTDTQYF
TGTGCCAGCAGCTTCATCCGGGCGGGAGGGGGCACAGATACGCAGTATTTT
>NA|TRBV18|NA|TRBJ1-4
CASSLSGANEKLFF
TGTGCCAGCTCACTCTCAGGGGCTAATGAAAAACTGTTTTTT
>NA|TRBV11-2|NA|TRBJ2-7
CASSLTGNYEQYF
TGTGCCAGCAGCTTAACAGGAAACTACGAGCAGTACTTC
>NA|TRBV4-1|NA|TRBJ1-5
CASSPRGGNQPQHF
TGCGCCAGCAGCCCCCGGGGGGGCAATCAGCCCCAGCATTTT
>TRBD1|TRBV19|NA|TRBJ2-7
CASSIDPGQGNHYEQYF
TGTGCCAGTAGTATAGATCCCGGACAGGGGAACCACTACGAGCAGTACTTC
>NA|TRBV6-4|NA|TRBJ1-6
CASSDSPEGDSPLHF
TGTGCCAGCAGTGACTCACCGGAAGGGGATTCACCCCTCCACTTT
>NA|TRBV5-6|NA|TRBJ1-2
CASSINPDTNYGYTF
TGTGCCAGCAGCATTAACCCGGACACGAACTATGGCTACACCTTC
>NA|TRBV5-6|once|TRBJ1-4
CASSGRGGGPDFGKLFF
TGTGCCAGCAGCGGACGCGGTGGAGGACCGGACTTCGGAAAACTGTTTTTT
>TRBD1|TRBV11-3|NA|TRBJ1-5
CASSSRSGTGRYSNQPQHF
TGTGCCAGCAGCTCCAGATCCGGGACAGGGAGATATAGCAATCAGCCCCAGCATTTT
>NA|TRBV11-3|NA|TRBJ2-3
CASSLAGGTDTQYF
TGTGCCAGCAGCTTAGCGGGAGGCACAGATACGCAGTATTTT
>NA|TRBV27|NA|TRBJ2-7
CASTSLEGASEQYF
TGTGCCAGCACCTCCCTTGAGGGAGCGAGCGAGCAGTACTTC
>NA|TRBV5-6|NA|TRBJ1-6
CASSLWTASSYNSPLHF
TGTGCCAGCAGCTTATGGACAGCAAGCTCCTATAATTCACCCCTCCACTTT
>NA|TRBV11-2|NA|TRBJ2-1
CASSFRVKIEQFF
TGTGCCAGCAGCTTCAGGGTTAAGATTGAGCAGTTCTTC
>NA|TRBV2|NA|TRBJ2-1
CASSEEGAAGVNEQFF
TGTGCCAGCAGTGAAGAGGGGGCAGCGGGAGTCAATGAGCAGTTCTTC
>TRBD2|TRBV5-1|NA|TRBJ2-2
CASSVRLAGANTGELFF
TGCGCCAGCAGCGTCAGACTAGCGGGAGCGAACACCGGGGAGCTGTTTTTT
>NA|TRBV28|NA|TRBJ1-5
CASSNYQPQHF
TGTGCCAGCAGTAACTATCAGCCCCAGCATTTT
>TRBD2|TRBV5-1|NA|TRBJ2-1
CASRPGLATNNEQFF
TGCGCCAGCAGACCGGGACTAGCGACTAACAATGAGCAGTTCTTC
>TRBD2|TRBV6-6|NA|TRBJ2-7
CATQRDSYEQYF
TGTGCCACCCAGCGGGACTCCTACGAGCAGTACTTC
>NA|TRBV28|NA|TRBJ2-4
CASKELAKNIQYF
TGTGCCAGCAAGGAGTTAGCCAAAAACATTCAGTACTTC
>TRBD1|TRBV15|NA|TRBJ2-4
CATSRASLTGTKNIQYF
TGTGCCACCAGCAGGGCTTCGTTGACAGGGACCAAAAACATTCAGTACTTC